The T cell receptor beta chain described here comes from a study of control samples from healthy donors and cancer patients. Assay used: immunoSEQ multiplex PCR; TCRdb lists only in-frame clones, some missing. The table has roughly 160,000 clones, just over 85% seen once. Germline assignment: CDR1 GTSNPN and CDR2 SVGIG (reference sequence). CDR3 length: 16 amino acids. Trimming stripped 3 bases from V and 0 bases from J, with 15 bases between. This clone was counted once. The sequence was obtained from a woman aged 25 to 45 in good health. The gene calls are TRBV30 and TRBJ2-1, with D unclear. Material for sequencing was blood. The DNA for the CDR3 is TGTGCCTGGAGCGTCTCCGGGCTCAGCTCCTACAATGAGCAGTTCTTC. This gives the protein CAWSVSGLSSYNEQFF.